This TCR beta chain was profiled in a study of T cell responses to AZD1222 COVID-19 vaccine. Assay used: immunoSEQ multiplex PCR; TCRdb lists only in-frame clones, some missing. The sample holds roughly 66,000 clones, 84% seen once. The germline gives CDR1 LGHNA, CDR2 YSLEER. The V segment lost 0 bases and the J segment 9 bases; nucleotides outside the gene matches: 10. The CDR3 is 16 residues long. Sequenced material: peripheral blood, taken on day 0 of AZD1222 vaccination. The chain carries TRBV4-3 and TRBJ2-7, with 11 bases identical to TRBD1. The clonotype originates from an adult in good health. DNA of the CDR3: TGCGCCAGCAGCCAAGAAGGACAGGGGGCCTCAGGGCGGCAGTACTTC. This sequence encodes CASSQEGQGASGRQYF.